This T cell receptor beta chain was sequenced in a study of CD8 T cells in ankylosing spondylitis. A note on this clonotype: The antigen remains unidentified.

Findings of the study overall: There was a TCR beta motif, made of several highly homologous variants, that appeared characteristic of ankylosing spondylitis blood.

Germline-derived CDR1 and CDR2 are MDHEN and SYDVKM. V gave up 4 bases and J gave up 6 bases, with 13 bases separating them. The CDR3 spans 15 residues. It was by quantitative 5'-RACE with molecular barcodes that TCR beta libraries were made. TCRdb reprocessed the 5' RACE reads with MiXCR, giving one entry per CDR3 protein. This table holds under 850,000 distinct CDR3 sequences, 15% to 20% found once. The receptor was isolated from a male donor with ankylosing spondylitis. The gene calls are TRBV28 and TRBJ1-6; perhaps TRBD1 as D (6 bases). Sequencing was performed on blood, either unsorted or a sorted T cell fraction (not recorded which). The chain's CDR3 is CASSSRTAANSPLHF. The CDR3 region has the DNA TGTGCCAGCAGTTCCCGGACAGCCGCTAATTCACCCCTCCACTTT.